The rows below give T cell receptor beta chains drawn from one sample of a study of cytomegalovirus exposure and HLA in healthy donors. The table came from immunoSEQ multiplex PCR; TCRdb's copy has only in-frame clones and leaves some out. The data show just over 85,000 clones, roughly 80% seen once. Sequenced input: PBMCs. These receptors were taken from a man in his forties or fifties in good health and CMV-seronegative. The CDR3 runs from the conserved cysteine through the conserved F or W. The order of the fields is CDR3 protein, CDR3 DNA, V gene, clone size, J gene, D gene. The D gene is left open where the match is weak. The listing skips clone size in some rows; elsewhere it reads once, few, many or a size class.

CASSSPGQGGSPLHF,TGTGCCAGCAGTTCCCCGGGACAGGGTGGTTCACCCCTCCACTTT,TRBV6-5,.,TRBJ1-6,TRBD1
CASSYPRVRETQYF,TGTGCCAGCAGTTACCCTCGGGTTCGGGAGACCCAGTACTTC,TRBV6-5,once,TRBJ2-5,.
CASSRVPGVEETQYF,TGTGCCAGCAGTCGCGTCCCGGGGGTAGAGGAGACCCAGTACTTC,TRBV28,.,TRBJ2-5,.
CASSSGTSGLQETQYF,TGTGCCAGCAGCTCAGGGACTAGCGGCCTCCAAGAGACCCAGTACTTC,TRBV5-4,.,TRBJ2-5,TRBD2
CASSLGAGQNTEAFF,TGTGCCAGCAGCTTAGGGGCAGGACAGAACACTGAAGCTTTCTTT,TRBV11-3,.,TRBJ1-1,.
CASTPMGGGPSAQYF,TGTGCCAGTACCCCAATGGGAGGGGGGCCGAGTGCGCAGTATTTT,TRBV19,few,TRBJ2-3,.
CASSVDSDSSTDTQYF,TGTGCCAGCAGCGTAGATTCGGACAGTAGCACAGATACGCAGTATTTT,TRBV9,once,TRBJ2-3,.
CASRSGQTPLHF,TGTGCCAGCAGGTCAGGACAGACTCCCCTCCACTTT,TRBV7-9,.,TRBJ1-6,.
CAKTQDSTDTQYF,TGCGCCAAAACACAGGATTCCACAGATACGCAGTATTTT,TRBV10-1,.,TRBJ2-3,.
CASVTSGGAGTQYF,TGTGCCAGCGTAACTAGCGGGGGGGCGGGGACCCAGTACTTC,TRBV11-2,.,TRBJ2-5,TRBD2
CASSLGRLASQETQYF,TGCGCCAGCAGCTTGGGCCGACTAGCGAGCCAAGAGACCCAGTACTTC,TRBV5-1,few,TRBJ2-5,TRBD2
CASSLDRGKFNSYEQYF,TGTGCCAGCAGCTTGGACAGGGGGAAATTTAACTCCTACGAGCAGTACTTC,TRBV7-2,.,TRBJ2-7,TRBD1
CASSLQGRQTYEQYF,TGTGCCAGCTCACTACAGGGGCGACAGACCTACGAGCAGTACTTC,TRBV18,.,TRBJ2-7,TRBD1
CASSTRLAGDTDTQYF,TGTGCCAGCAGTACCCGACTAGCGGGGGACACAGATACGCAGTATTTT,TRBV28,.,TRBJ2-3,TRBD2
CASSQMGAWTEAFF,TGTGCCAGCAGCCAAATGGGGGCATGGACTGAAGCTTTCTTT,TRBV14,.,TRBJ1-1,.
CASSGGRTGGAGANVLTF,TGTGCCAGCAGCGGCGGTCGGACAGGGGGCGCTGGGGCCAACGTCCTGACTTTC,TRBV5-5,.,TRBJ2-6,TRBD1
CASSLTGDRSYEQYF,TGTGCCAGCAGTCTAACCGGGGACAGATCCTACGAGCAGTACTTC,TRBV7-2,.,TRBJ2-7,TRBD1
CAWTERTGGPGEQYF,TGTGCCTGGACAGAAAGGACAGGGGGCCCCGGGGAGCAGTACTTC,TRBV30,once,TRBJ2-7,TRBD1
CASTHKAGTLNTGELFF,TGTGCCAGCACCCATAAAGCCGGGACTCTTAACACCGGGGAGCTGTTTTTT,TRBV7-2,.,TRBJ2-2,.
CASSLELAGGKETQYF,TGCGCCAGCAGCTTGGAACTAGCGGGGGGAAAAGAGACCCAGTACTTC,TRBV5-1,.,TRBJ2-5,TRBD2
CASSHELAGYNEQFF,TGTGCCAGCAGTCACGAACTAGCAGGCTACAATGAGCAGTTCTTC,TRBV5-6,.,TRBJ2-1,.
CASRGGQGTGEAFF,TGTGCCAGCAGGGGGGGACAGGGGACTGGTGAAGCTTTCTTT,TRBV27,.,TRBJ1-1,TRBD1
CATSRDRVLYEQYF,TGTGCCACCAGCAGAGACAGGGTACTTTACGAGCAGTACTTC,TRBV15,.,TRBJ2-7,.
CASSTGANTEAFF,TGTGCCAGCAGTACAGGGGCGAACACTGAAGCTTTCTTT,TRBV28,few,TRBJ1-1,TRBD1
CASSIEFMTGLGQPQHF,TGTGCCAGTAGTATAGAATTTATGACAGGGCTCGGTCAGCCCCAGCATTTT,TRBV19,.,TRBJ1-5,TRBD1
CAISPSGQGGTEAFF,TGTGCCATCAGCCCATCGGGACAGGGAGGGACTGAAGCTTTCTTT,TRBV10-3,.,TRBJ1-1,TRBD1
CASSMESENQPQHF,TGTGCCAGTAGTATGGAGTCAGAGAATCAGCCCCAGCATTTT,TRBV19,few,TRBJ1-5,.
CAISASERETQYF,TGTGCCATCAGTGCGTCGGAGCGGGAGACCCAGTACTTC,TRBV10-3,.,TRBJ2-5,.